The next 29 T cell receptor beta chains were all read from a single sample in a study of persistence of HIV-infected CD4 T cells. Anti-CD3/anti-CD28 beads served as a nonspecific positive control stimulus. Responding CD4+ T cells were sorted by upregulation of both CD40 ligand and CD69. Their cognate antigens are unknown. The immunoSEQ assay was version 4, run in survey mode. Method: immunoSEQ multiplex PCR; TCRdb's copy keeps in-frame clones and lacks some. The table includes more than 30,000 clones, roughly 90% detected once. This specimen was CD4+ T cells sorted from PBMCs after approximately 19-hour stimulation, taken from a patient who received antiretroviral therapy. The receptors come from an adult man with HIV who was CMV-seropositive.

This sequence joins TRBV12-3 or TRBV12-4 and TRBJ1-2; maybe TRBD1 (6 bases). This CDR3 is 13 amino acids long. V shed 6 bases and J shed 8 bases, with 16 bases lying between them. This chain's CDR3 is CASRIGGGSGYTF. The CDR3 DNA reads as TGTGCCAGCAGGATAGGGGGGGGAAGCGGCTACACCTTC.

The chain joins TRBV9 to TRBJ1-6, with D possibly being TRBD1 (6 bases). In germline, CDR1 is SGDLS, CDR2 YYNGEE. Deletions cut 0 bases from V and 9 bases from J, with 13 bases between. The CDR3 runs to 15 residues. The DNA for the CDR3 is TGTGCCAGCAGCGTAGACCAGGGGAAGCGTTCACCCCTCCACTTT. Translation: CASSVDQGKRSPLHF. Full variable domain (rest looked up from reference TRBV9 and TRBJ1-6): DSGVTQTPKHLITATGQRVTLRCSPRSGDLSVYWYQQSLDQGLQFLIQYYNGEERAKGNILERFSAQQFPDLHSELNLSSLELGDSALYFCASSVDQGKRSPLHFGNGTRLTVT.

The J gene is TRBJ1-5, the V gene TRBV4-2, with no clear D. The germline CDR1 and CDR2 sequences are LGHNA and YNFKEQ. V was clipped by 0 bases and J by 0 bases, with 15 bases between them. CDR3 length: 18 amino acids. CDR3 DNA: TGTGCCAGCAGCCAAGATCCCATCAAGGGTAATAGCAATCAGCCCCAGCATTTT. This translates into CASSQDPIKGNSNQPQHF.

In nucleotides, the CDR3 is TGCGCCAGCAGCCAAGACCGCCCCGGGACAGGGAATGAAAAACTGTTTTTT. Residues: CASSQDRPGTGNEKLFF. J is TRBJ1-4 and V is TRBV4-3; 9 bases match TRBD1. The CDR3 has 17 residues. The germline V gene encodes CDR1 LGHNA and CDR2 YSLEER. V lost 0 bases and J lost 5; bases outside the gene matches: 7.

The chain couples TRBV5-6 to TRBJ2-2, with TRBD2 as a possible D gene (5 bases). Trimming shortened V by 2 bases and J by 6 bases, and 11 bases separated the two germline ends. The V gene's germline CDR1 is SGHDT and CDR2 YYEEEE. The CDR3 has 14 amino acids. The CDR3 protein is CASSFEAGAGELFF. CDR3 bases: TGTGCCAGCAGCTTTGAGGCGGGCGCCGGGGAGCTGTTTTTT.

The gene calls are TRBV18 and TRBJ2-7; D tentatively reads TRBD1 or TRBD2 (6 bases each). Trimming removed 4 bases at V and 2 bases at J, with 9 bases between. CDR3 length: 13 amino acids. The germline V gene encodes CDR1 KGHSH and CDR2 LQKENI. CDR3 sequence (DNA): TGTGCCAGCTCACAGGGGGGACCCTACGAGCAGTACTTC. Its protein product is CASSQGGPYEQYF.

The chain has TRBV19 and TRBJ2-7, with 7 nucleotides matching TRBD1. The CDR3 sequence is 16 residues long. Germline CDR1 is LNHDA and CDR2 is SQIVND (reference sequence). Trimming took 0 bases from V and 2 from J; bases not matched to a gene: 7. CDR3: CASSIDQQGSAYEQYF. In nucleotides, the CDR3 is TGTGCCAGTAGTATAGACCAACAGGGGTCAGCCTACGAGCAGTACTTC.

The chain combines TRBV19 with TRBJ2-6, with 7 positions matching TRBD1. Germline CDR1 LNHDA, CDR2 SQIVND (reference sequence). V gave up 4 bases and J gave up 2 bases; unmatched junction bases: 8. This CDR3 contains 17 residues. As DNA, the CDR3 is TGTGCCAGTAGTAGCACAGGGGATGGAGCTGGGGCCAACGTCCTGACTTTC. Amino acids: CASSSTGDGAGANVLTF.

In the case of this clone: The identical CDR3 is also encoded by other nucleotide sequences in the sample. The chain is built from TRBV6-4 and TRBJ2-6; D is unclear. Germline CDR1 reads MRHNA; CDR2 reads SNTAGT. Trimming left V 3 bases short and J 0 bases short, with 6 bases between. The CDR3 has 15 residues. The CDR3 reads CASSDRSSGANVLTF. The CDR3 DNA is TGTGCCAGCAGTGATAGGAGCTCTGGGGCCAACGTCCTGACTTTC.

The chain links TRBV6-5 to TRBJ1-3; D is undetermined. Trimming pared 7 bases from V and 0 bases from J, leaving 13 bases between. Germline V gene sequence: CDR1 MNHEY, CDR2 SVGAGI. This CDR3 has 15 residues. The CDR3 region is CASKRPGISGNTIYF. The CDR3 DNA reads TGTGCCAGCAAAAGACCGGGGATCTCTGGAAACACCATATATTTT.

The J gene is TRBJ1-4, the V gene TRBV7-9; D is possibly TRBD1 (5 bases). CDR1 and CDR2 (germline): SEHNR, FQNEAQ (reference sequence). Trimming took off 3 bases at V and 0 bases at J, with 8 bases between the two ends. This CDR3 comprises 15 residues. The CDR3 nucleotides read TGTGCCAGCAGCTTTGGGGGGACAACTAATGAAAAACTGTTTTTT. Its protein product is CASSFGGTTNEKLFF. Full variable domain (missing parts from reference TRBV7-9 and TRBJ1-4): DTGVSQNPRHKITKRGQNVTFRCDPISEHNRLYWYRQTLGQGPEFLTYFQNEAQLEKSRLLSDRFSAERPKGSFSTLEIQRTEQGDSAMYLCASSFGGTTNEKLFFGSGTQLSVL.

V gene TRBV19 combines with J gene TRBJ1-2; no clear D gene. This CDR3 region has 12 residues. The germline gives CDR1 LNHDA, CDR2 SQIVND (reference sequence). Trimming shortened V by 5 bases and J by 0 bases, and 4 bases separated the two germline ends. The CDR3 DNA sequence: TGTGCCAGTAGTCCTACTAACTATGGCTACACCTTC. Its translation is CASSPTNYGYTF.

This rearrangement joins TRBV19 to TRBJ1-2; 8 positions match TRBD1. The V gene's germline CDR1 is LNHDA and CDR2 SQIVND (reference sequence). This CDR3 spans 15 amino acids. J lost 4 bases, V lost 3 bases, and 7 bases had no gene match. The CDR3 loop reads CASSIPGTGPYGYTF. Written as DNA, the CDR3 is TGTGCCAGTAGTATTCCCGGGACAGGACCCTATGGCTACACCTTC.

This chain uses TRBV6-5 with TRBJ2-2; TRBD1 or TRBD2 may be the D gene (6 bases each). The CDR3 contains 15 residues. Germline CDR1 is MNHEY and CDR2 is SVGAGI. V lost 6 bases and J 5 bases, leaving 16 bases between the germline ends. The DNA for the CDR3 is TGTGCCAGCAGCCCCGCTGGGGGGCGGACCGGGGAGCTGTTTTTT. Its protein is CASSPAGGRTGELFF.

This chain joins TRBV6-6 and TRBJ1-4; D possibly corresponds to TRBD1 (5 bases). Trimming took 6 bases from V and 11 from J, leaving 13 bases between them. The CDR3 spans 12 residues. CDR1 and CDR2 (germline): MNHNY, SVGAGI (reference sequence). The CDR3 loop reads CASSFGTSKLFF. The CDR3 nucleotides are TGTGCCAGCAGCTTTGGGACTTCGAAACTGTTTTTT.

The chain joins TRBV2 to TRBJ1-6; maybe TRBD1 (5 bases). Germline V CDR1 and CDR2: SNHLY, FYNNEI. The CDR3 is 13 residues long. V lost 6 bases and J lost 7, with 10 bases in between. CDR3 bases: TGTGCCAGCAGGGGGACTGCAAATTCACCCCTCCACTTT. The encoded protein is CASRGTANSPLHF.

For the CDR3, the DNA is TGTGCCAGCAGTTATTTAGAAAAACTGTTTTTT. This encodes CASSYLEKLFF. The rearrangement uses TRBV12-3 or TRBV12-4 and TRBJ1-4; D gene unclear. V was pared by 4 bases and J by 8 bases, with 5 bases between. This CDR3 spans 11 amino acids.

The chain combines TRBV6-5 with TRBJ1-4, with D hard to call. The CDR3 has 15 amino acids. Germline V gene lookup returns CDR1 MNHEY and CDR2 SVGAGI. V lost 6 bases and J lost 4, with 15 bases in between. The CDR3 region has the DNA TGTGCCAGCAGCTTTTCCGGAGGCCTTAATGAAAAACTGTTTTTT. Translated: CASSFSGGLNEKLFF.

The CDR3 spells CASSKGQVNTGELFF. The CDR3 DNA follows: TGTGCCAGCAGCAAGGGACAGGTGAACACCGGGGAGCTGTTTTTT. V usage is TRBV5-4 and J usage is TRBJ2-2; 8 positions match TRBD1. V lost 4 bases to trimming and J lost 1 base; unmatched junction nucleotides: 3. The V gene's germline CDR1 is SGHNT and CDR2 YYREEE (reference sequence). This CDR3 is built from 15 residues.

The chain's CDR3 is CASSFGSTEAFF. The CDR3 coding sequence is TGTGCCAGCAGTTTTGGGAGCACTGAAGCTTTCTTT. The chain employs TRBV12-3 or TRBV12-4 and TRBJ1-1; D unclear. This CDR3 contains 12 residues. V lost 3 bases and J lost 4, with 6 bases in between.

The V call is TRBV9, the J call TRBJ2-3; D is unclear. Germline CDR1 reads SGDLS; CDR2 reads YYNGEE. The CDR3 loop spans 14 amino acids. V lost 0 bases and J lost 1, with 6 bases in between. The CDR3: CASSVAPGTDTQYF. The DNA of the CDR3 is TGTGCCAGCAGCGTAGCGCCGGGCACAGATACGCAGTATTTT.

This chain uses TRBV19 with TRBJ1-3; D unclear. The CDR3 has 14 amino acids. V lost 3 bases and J 1 base, leaving 7 bases between the germline ends. Germline lookup yields CDR1 LNHDA and CDR2 SQIVND (reference sequence). This CDR3 is CASSISGSGNTIYF. For the CDR3, the DNA is TGTGCCAGTAGTATCTCTGGGTCTGGAAACACCATATATTTT.

V usage is TRBV10-3 and J usage is TRBJ2-3; TRBD1 aligns across 9 bases. Germline lookup yields CDR1 ENHRY and CDR2 SYGVKD. This CDR3 contains 15 residues. Germline trimming cut 8 bases from V and 4 bases from J; bases unmatched to any gene: 10. The CDR3 sequence: CAIGGRGQGPDTQYF. CDR3 nucleotide sequence: TGTGCCATCGGGGGGAGGGGACAGGGACCAGATACGCAGTATTTT.

This clone was seen just once. The chain couples TRBV19 to TRBJ1-5; D remains ambiguous. Trimming left V 5 bases short and J 2 bases short, with 10 bases between. Germline CDR1 reads LNHDA; CDR2 reads SQIVND (reference sequence). This CDR3 has 14 amino acids. The CDR3 DNA is TGTGCCAGTAGTCTTTCCATCCGCAATCAGCCCCAGCATTTT. This codes for CASSLSIRNQPQHF.

The J gene is TRBJ2-2, the V gene TRBV18; D remains unclear. Trimming took 3 bases from V and 4 from J, leaving 6 bases between them. CDR1 is KGHSH, CDR2 LQKENI, per germline. The CDR3 has 13 amino acids. CDR3 sequence reads: CASSPGITGELFF. The CDR3 nucleotides are TGTGCCAGCTCACCGGGGATCACCGGGGAGCTGTTTTTT.

The genes are TRBV6-5 and TRBJ1-1; tentative D call: TRBD1 (6 bases). Germline lookup yields CDR1 MNHEY and CDR2 SVGAGI. The CDR3 length is 14 residues. The V end lost 6 bases, the J end lost 3 bases, and 14 bases lay between the germline ends. This chain's CDR3 is CASSLGGRYTEAFF. In nucleotides, the CDR3 is TGTGCCAGCAGCTTAGGGGGACGATACACTGAAGCTTTCTTT.

The chain carries TRBV3-1 (or the pseudogene TRBV3-2) and TRBJ1-2, with no clear D. The CDR3 loop spans 17 amino acids. Germline loops: CDR1 LGHDT, CDR2 YNNKEL (reference sequence). Trimming shortened V by 1 base and J by 4 bases, and 19 bases separated the two germline ends. CDR3 in amino acids: CASSQVARISSSYGYTF. CDR3 DNA sequence: TGTGCCAGCAGCCAAGTGGCCAGGATTTCCTCCTCCTATGGCTACACCTTC.

This chain uses TRBV3-1 (or the pseudogene TRBV3-2) with TRBJ2-7, with D uncertain. The V end lost 4 bases, the J end lost 4 bases, and 5 bases lay between the germline ends. Germline CDR1 LGHDT, CDR2 YNNKEL (reference sequence). The CDR3 covers 11 residues. CDR3 sequence reads: CASSLRYEQYF. As DNA, the CDR3 is TGTGCCAGCAGCCTTCGTTACGAGCAGTACTTC.

The gene calls are TRBV18 and TRBJ1-5; D ambiguous. V gave up 2 bases and J gave up 6 bases, with 8 bases separating them. Germline values: CDR1 KGHSH, CDR2 LQKENI. This CDR3 contains 13 residues. DNA for the CDR3: TGTGCCAGCTCACCAGACCAAGTTCAGCCCCAGCATTTT. As protein: CASSPDQVQPQHF.